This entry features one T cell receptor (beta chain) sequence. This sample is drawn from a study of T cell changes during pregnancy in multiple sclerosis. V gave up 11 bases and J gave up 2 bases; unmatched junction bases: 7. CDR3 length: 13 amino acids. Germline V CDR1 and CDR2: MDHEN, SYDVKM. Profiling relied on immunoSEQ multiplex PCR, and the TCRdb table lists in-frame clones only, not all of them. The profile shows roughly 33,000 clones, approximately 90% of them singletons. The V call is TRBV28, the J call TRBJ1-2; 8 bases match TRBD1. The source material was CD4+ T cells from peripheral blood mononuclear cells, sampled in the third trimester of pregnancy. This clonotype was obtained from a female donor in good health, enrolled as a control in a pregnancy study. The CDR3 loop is CAGLDRANYGYTF. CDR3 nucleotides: TGTGCCGGACTGGACAGGGCGAACTATGGCTACACCTTC.